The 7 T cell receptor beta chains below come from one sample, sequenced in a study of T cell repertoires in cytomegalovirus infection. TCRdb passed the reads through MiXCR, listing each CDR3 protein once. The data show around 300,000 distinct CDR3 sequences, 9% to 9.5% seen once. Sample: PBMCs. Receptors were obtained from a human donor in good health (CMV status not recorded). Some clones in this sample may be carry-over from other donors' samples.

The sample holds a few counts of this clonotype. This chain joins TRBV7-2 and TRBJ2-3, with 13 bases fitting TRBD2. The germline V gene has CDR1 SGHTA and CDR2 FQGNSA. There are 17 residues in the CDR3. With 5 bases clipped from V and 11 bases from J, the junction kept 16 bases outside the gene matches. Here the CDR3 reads CASSPPGTSGAKIRQYF. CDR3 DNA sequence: TGTGCCAGCAGCCCCCCCGGGACTAGCGGGGCCAAGATAAGGCAGTATTTT.

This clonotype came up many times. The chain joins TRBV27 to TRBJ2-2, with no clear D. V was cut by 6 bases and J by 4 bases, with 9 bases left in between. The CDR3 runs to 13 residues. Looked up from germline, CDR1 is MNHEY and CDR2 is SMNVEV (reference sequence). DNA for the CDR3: TGTGCCAGCAGAGGACGGGCCACCGGGGAGCTGTTTTTT. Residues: CASRGRATGELFF.

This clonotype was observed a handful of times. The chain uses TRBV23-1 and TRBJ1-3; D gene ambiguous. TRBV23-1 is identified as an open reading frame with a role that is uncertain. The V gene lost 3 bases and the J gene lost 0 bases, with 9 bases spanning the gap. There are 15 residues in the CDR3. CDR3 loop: CASSQGSSSGNTIYF. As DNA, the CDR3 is TGCGCCAGCAGTCAGGGCAGTAGCTCTGGAAACACCATATATTTT.

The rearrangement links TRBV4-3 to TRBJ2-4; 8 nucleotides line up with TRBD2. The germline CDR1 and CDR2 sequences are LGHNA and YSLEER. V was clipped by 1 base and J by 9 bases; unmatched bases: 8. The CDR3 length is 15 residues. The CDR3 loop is CASSQVPGGLIIQYF. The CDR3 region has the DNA TGCGCCAGCAGCCAAGTCCCGGGGGGGCTTATCATTCAGTACTTC.

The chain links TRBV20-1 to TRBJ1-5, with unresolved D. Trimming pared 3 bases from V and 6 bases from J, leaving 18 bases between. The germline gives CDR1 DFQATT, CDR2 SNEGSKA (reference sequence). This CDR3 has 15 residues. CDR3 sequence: CSASPKAGLGQPQHF. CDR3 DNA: TGCAGTGCTAGCCCTAAGGCCGGGTTAGGTCAGCCCCAGCATTTT.

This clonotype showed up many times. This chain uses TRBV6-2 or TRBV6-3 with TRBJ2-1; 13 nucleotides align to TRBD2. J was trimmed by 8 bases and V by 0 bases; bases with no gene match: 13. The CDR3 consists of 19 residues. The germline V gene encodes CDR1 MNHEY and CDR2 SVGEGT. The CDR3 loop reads CASSYSPEGLAGNRDEQFF. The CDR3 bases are TGTGCCAGCAGTTACTCTCCCGAGGGACTAGCGGGAAACAGGGATGAGCAGTTCTTC.

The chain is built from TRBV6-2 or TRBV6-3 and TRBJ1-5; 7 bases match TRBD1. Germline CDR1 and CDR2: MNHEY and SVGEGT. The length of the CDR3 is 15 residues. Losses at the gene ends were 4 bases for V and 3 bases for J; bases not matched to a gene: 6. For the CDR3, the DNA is TGTGCCAGCAGTTCCGCGGGACAGTACAATCAGCCCCAGCATTTT. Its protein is CASSSAGQYNQPQHF.